This TCR beta chain was found in a study of technical replicates of blood from a handful of donors. The CDR3 extends over 15 amino acids. V lost 2 bases to trimming and J lost 8 bases; unmatched junction nucleotides: 8. The V gene's germline CDR1 is SGHAT and CDR2 FQNNGV. Assay: immunoSEQ multiplex PCR; the TCRdb copy retains only in-frame clones and omits some. The sample includes around 97,000 clones, approximately 94% of them seen just once. V is TRBV11-2 and J is TRBJ2-1; TRBD2 matches at 8 bases. The sample taken for sequencing was T cells isolated from PBMCs. The TCR sequence derives from a human donor in good health. The CDR3 region is CASSLSGGFMDEQFF. CDR3 sequence (DNA): TGTGCCAGCAGCTTAAGCGGGGGCTTTATGGATGAGCAGTTCTTC.